This TCR beta chain was captured by sequencing in a study of shared clonotypes between healthy human individuals. In regard to this clone: Its antigen is still unknown.

The test was conducted at deep level. As handled by the study authors: Junction-only sequences without quality scores came from ImmunoSEQ, so filtering differed. Measured with immunoSEQ multiplex PCR; TCRdb has only the in-frame clones, and not every one. That table gives V, J and clone size, and the DNA gave D and trimming. Here the sample spans millions of clones, approximately 90% being singletons. Overall study findings and caveats: Sorted-subset samples were not fully sequenced, rarefaction indicated. In this cohort, only blood was sampled, and tissue repertoires likely differ.

The sequence derives from a man aged 18 to 35 in good health. Input material: naive CD4+ T cells sorted from blood. Described subset: CD45RA+ positively selected.

CDR3 DNA sequence: TGTGCCAGCATGCAGGGCTATGGCTACACCTTC. Translated, it gives CASMQGYGYTF. The genes are TRBV2 and TRBJ1-2; possible D gene TRBD1, 5 bases. Trimming removed 7 bases from V and 4 bases from J, with 7 bases in between. Germline CDR1 and CDR2: SNHLY and FYNNEI. There are 11 residues in the CDR3. The variable domain in full, completed from reference TRBV2 and TRBJ1-2, reads EPEVTQTPSHQVTQMGQEVILRCVPISNHLYFYWYRQILGQKVEFLVSFYNNEISEKSEIFDDQFSVERPDGSNFTLKIRSTKLEDSAMYFCASMQGYGYTFGSGTRLTVV.